This TCR beta chain was captured by sequencing in a study of blood T cell repertoires in COVID-19. Study overall: Italy, Spain and the United States were the sources of the convalescent and acute COVID-19 samples. PBMCs, B-cell-depleted T cells, or T cells were the source of the cDNA or gDNA that made up the material.

Source study methods: Amplifying reference gene primers gave estimates of nucleated cell counts. Produced via immunoSEQ multiplex PCR; TCRdb's table is partial and in-frame only. Clone size and the V and J calls come from that table; the DNA yielded D and trimming. The table has 200,000 to 250,000 clones, about 85% seen once. Cohort placement rested on clinical history that participants reported themselves. This CDR3 has 15 amino acids. After removal of 1 base from V and 8 bases from J, the junction contained 4 bases not matched to a gene. CDR1 SGHKS and CDR2 YYEKEE come from the germline V gene (reference sequence).

The V gene is TRBV5-5, the J gene TRBJ2-1, with 12 bases fitting TRBD2. The sequenced sample was PBMCs or T cells enriched from blood (not recorded which). The TCR sequence derives from a woman in her 30s who had recovered from COVID-19. The CDR3 DNA sequence: TGTGCCAGCAGCTTGCTAGCGGGGGGGTCGGATGAGCAGTTCTTC. This translates into CASSLLAGGSDEQFF.